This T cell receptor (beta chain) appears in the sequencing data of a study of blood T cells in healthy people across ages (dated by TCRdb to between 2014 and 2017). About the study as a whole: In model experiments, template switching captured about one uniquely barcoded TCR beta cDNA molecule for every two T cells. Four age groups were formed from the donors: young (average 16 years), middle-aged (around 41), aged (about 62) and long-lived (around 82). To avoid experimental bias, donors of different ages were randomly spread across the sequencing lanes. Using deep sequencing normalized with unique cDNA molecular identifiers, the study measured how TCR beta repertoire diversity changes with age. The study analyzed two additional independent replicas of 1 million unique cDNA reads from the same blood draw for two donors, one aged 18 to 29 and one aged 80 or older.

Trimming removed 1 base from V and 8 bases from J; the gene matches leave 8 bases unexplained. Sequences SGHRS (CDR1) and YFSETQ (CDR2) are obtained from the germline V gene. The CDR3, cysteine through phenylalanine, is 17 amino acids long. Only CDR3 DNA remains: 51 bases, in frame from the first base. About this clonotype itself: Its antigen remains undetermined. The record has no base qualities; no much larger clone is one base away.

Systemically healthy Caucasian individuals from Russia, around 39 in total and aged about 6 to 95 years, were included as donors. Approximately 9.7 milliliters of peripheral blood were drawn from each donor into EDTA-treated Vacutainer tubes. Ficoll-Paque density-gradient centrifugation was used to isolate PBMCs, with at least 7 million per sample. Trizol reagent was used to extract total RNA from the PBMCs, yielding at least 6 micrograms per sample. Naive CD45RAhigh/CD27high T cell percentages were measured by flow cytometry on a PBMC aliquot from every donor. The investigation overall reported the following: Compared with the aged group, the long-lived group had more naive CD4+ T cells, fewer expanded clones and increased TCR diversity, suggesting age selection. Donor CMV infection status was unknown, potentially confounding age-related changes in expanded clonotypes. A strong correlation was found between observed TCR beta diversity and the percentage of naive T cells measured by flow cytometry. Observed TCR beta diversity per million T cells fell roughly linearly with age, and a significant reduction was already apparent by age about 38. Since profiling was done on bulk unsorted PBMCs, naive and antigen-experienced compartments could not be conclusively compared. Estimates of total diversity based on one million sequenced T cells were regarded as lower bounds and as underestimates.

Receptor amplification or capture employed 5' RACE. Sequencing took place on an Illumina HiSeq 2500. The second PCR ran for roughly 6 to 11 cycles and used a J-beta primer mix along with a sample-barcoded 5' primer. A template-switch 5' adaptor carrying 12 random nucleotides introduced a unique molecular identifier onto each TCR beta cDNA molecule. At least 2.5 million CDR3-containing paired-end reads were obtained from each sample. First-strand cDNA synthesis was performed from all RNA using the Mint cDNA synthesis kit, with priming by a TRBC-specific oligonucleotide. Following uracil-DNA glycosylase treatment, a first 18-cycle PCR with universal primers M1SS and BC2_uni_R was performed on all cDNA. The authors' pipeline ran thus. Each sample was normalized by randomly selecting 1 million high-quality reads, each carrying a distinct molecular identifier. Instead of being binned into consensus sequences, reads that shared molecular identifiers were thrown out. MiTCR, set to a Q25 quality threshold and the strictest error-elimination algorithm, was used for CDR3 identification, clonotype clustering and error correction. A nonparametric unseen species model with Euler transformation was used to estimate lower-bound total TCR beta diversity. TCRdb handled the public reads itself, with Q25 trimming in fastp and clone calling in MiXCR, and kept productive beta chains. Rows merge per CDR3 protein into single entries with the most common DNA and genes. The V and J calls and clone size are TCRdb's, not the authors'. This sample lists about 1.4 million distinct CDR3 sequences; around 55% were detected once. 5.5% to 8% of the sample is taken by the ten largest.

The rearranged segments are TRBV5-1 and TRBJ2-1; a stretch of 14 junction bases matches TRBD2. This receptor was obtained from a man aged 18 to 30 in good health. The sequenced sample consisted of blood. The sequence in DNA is TGCGCCAGCAGCTTGTGGGTGACTAGCGGGGGGGCCGATGAGCAGTTCTTC. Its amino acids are CASSLWVTSGGADEQFF. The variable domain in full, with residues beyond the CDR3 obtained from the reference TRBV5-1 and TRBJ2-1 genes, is KAGVTQTPRYLIKTRGQQVTLSCSPISGHRSVSWYQQTPGQGLQFLFEYFSETQRNKGNFPGRFSGRQFSNSRSEMNVSTLELGDSALYLCASSLWVTSGGADEQFFGPGTRLTVL.